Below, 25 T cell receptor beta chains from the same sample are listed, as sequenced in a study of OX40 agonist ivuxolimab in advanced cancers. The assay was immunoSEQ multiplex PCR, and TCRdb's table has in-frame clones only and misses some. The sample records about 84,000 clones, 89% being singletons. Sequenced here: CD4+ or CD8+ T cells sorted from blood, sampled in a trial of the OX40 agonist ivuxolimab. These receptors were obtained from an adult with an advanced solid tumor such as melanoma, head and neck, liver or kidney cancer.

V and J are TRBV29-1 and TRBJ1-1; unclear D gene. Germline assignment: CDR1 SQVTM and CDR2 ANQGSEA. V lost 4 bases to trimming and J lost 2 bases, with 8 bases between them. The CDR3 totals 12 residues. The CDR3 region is CSVGWANTEAFF. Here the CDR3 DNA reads TGCAGCGTTGGGTGGGCAAACACTGAAGCTTTCTTT.

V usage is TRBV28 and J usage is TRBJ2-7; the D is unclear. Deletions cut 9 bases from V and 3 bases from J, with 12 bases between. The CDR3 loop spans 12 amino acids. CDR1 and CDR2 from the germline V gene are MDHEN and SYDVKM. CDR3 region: CASASGLYEQYF. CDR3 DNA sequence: TGTGCCAGTGCTTCTGGGCTCTACGAGCAGTACTTC.

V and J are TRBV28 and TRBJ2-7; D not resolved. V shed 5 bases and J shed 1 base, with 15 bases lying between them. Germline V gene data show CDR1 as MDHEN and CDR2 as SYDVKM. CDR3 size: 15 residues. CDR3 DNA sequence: TGTGCCAGCAGTGTCCCCGGCGATGGGTCCTACGAGCAGTACGTC. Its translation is CASSVPGDGSYEQYV.

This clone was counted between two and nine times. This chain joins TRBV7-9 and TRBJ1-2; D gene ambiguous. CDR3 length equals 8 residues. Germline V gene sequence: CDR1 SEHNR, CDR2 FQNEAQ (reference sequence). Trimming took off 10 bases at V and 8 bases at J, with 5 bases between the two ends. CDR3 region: CATGGYTF. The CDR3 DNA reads TGTGCCACGGGGGGCTACACCTTC.

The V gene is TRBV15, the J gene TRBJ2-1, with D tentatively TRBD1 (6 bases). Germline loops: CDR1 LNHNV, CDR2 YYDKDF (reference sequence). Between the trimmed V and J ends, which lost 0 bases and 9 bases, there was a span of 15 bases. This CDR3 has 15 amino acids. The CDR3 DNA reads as TGTGCCACCAGCAGAGACCCTCCAGGGGAGCGTGAGCAGTTCTTC. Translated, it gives CATSRDPPGEREQFF.

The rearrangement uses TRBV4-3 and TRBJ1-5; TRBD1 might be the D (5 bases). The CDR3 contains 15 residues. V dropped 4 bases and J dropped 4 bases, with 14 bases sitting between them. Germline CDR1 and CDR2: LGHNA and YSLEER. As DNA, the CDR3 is TGCGCCAGCAGCCGCCAGTGGGGGGGTAATCAGCCCCAGCATTTT. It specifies CASSRQWGGNQPQHF.

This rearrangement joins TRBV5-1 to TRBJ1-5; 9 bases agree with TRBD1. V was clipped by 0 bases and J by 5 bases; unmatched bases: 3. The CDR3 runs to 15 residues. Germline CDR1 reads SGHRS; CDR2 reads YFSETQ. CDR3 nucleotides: TGCGCCAGCAGCTTGGATACAGGGGGCTATCAGCCCCAGCATTTT. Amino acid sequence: CASSLDTGGYQPQHF.

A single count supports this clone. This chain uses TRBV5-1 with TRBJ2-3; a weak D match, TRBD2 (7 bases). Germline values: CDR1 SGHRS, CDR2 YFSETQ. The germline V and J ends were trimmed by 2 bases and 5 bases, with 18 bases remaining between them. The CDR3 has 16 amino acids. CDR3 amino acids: CASSFFTGGEGDTQYF. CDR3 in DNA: TGCGCCAGCAGCTTTTTTACGGGGGGCGAGGGAGATACGCAGTATTTT.

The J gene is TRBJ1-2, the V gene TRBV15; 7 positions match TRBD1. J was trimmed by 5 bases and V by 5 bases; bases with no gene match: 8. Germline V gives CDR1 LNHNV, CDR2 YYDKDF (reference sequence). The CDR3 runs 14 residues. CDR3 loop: CATSADRANYGYTF. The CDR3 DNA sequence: TGTGCCACCAGCGCTGACAGGGCGAATTATGGCTACACCTTC.

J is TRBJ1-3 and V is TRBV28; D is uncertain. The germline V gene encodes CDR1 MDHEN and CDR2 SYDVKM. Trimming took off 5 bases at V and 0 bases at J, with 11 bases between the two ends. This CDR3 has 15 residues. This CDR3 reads CASSNPGGSGNTIYF. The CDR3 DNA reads TGTGCCAGCAGTAATCCCGGCGGCTCTGGAAACACCATATATTTT. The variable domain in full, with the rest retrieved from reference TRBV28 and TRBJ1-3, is DVKVTQSSRYLVKRTGEKVFLECVQDMDHENMFWYRQDPGLGLRLIYFSYDVKMKEKGDIPEGYSVSREKKERFSLILESASTNQTSMYLCASSNPGGSGNTIYFGEGSWLTVV.

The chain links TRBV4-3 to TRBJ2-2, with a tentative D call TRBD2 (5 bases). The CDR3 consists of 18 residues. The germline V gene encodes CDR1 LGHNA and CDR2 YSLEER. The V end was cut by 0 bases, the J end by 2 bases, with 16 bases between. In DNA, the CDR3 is TGCGCCAGCAGCCAAGATCTTGACGGACTCCTAAACACCGGGGAGCTGTTTTTT. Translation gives CASSQDLDGLLNTGELFF.

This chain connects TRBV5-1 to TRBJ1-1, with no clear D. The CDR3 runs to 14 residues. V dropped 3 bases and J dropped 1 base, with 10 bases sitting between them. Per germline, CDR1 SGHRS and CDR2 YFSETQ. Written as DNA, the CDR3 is TGCGCCAGCAGCTATTCGGAGGGGAACACTGAAGCTTTCTTT. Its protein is CASSYSEGNTEAFF.

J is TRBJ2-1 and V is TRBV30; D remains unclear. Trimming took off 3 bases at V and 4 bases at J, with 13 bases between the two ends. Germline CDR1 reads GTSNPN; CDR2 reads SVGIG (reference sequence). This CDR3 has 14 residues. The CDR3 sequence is CAWSNTGPYNEQFF. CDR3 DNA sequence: TGTGCCTGGAGCAACACCGGCCCTTACAATGAGCAGTTCTTC.

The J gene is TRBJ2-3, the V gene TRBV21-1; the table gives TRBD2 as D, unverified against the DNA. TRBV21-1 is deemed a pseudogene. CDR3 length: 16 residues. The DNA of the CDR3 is TGTGCCAGCAGCAAGGATACTAGCGGGGGGGCAGATACGCAGTATTTT. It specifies CASSKDTSGGADTQYF.

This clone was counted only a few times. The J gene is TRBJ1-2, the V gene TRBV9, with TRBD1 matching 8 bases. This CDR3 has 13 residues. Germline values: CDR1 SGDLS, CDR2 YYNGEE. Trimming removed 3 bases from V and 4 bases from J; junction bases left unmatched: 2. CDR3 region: CASSDGQGYGYTF. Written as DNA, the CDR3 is TGTGCCAGCAGCGACGGACAGGGCTATGGCTACACCTTC.

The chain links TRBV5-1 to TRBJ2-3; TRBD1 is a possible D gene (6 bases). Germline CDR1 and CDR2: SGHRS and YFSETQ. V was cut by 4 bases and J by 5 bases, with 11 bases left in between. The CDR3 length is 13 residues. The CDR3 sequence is CASSREGGDTQYF. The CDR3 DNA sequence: TGCGCCAGCAGCAGGGAAGGGGGAGATACGCAGTATTTT.

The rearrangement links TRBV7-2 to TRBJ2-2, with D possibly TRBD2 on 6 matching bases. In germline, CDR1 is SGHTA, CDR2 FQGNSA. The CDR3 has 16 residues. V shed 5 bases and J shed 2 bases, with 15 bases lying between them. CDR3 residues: CASSPSRGENTGELFF. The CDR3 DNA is TGTGCCAGCAGCCCTTCGCGGGGAGAAAACACCGGGGAGCTGTTTTTT.

For the CDR3, the DNA is TGTGCCAGCAGGGGGGCCGTCGAGCAGTACTTC. Translating it yields CASRGAVEQYF. The chain recombines TRBV9 with TRBJ2-7; a weak D match, TRBD1 (6 bases). The CDR3 contains 11 residues. The V gene lost 5 bases and the J gene lost 6 bases, with 9 bases spanning the gap. CDR1 and CDR2 (germline): SGDLS, YYNGEE.

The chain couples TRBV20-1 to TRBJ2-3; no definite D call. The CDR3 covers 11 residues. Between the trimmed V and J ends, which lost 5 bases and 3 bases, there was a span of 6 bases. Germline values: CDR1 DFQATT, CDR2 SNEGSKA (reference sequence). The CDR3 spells CSAHLTDTQYF. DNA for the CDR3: TGCAGTGCTCACTTGACAGATACGCAGTATTTT.

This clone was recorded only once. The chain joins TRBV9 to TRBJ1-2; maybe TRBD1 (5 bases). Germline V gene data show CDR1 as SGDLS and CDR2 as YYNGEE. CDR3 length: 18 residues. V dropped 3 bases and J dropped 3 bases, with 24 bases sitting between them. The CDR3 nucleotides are TGTGCCAGCAGCGAGGGCAGGGTATCAGGTATAGAAGACTATGGCTACACCTTC. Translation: CASSEGRVSGIEDYGYTF.

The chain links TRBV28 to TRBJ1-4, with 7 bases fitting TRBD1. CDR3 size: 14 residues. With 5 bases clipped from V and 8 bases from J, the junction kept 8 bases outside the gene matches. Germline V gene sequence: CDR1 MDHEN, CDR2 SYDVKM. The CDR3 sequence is CASSTTGSSEKLFF. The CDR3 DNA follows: TGTGCCAGCAGTACGACAGGGTCAAGCGAAAAACTGTTTTTT.

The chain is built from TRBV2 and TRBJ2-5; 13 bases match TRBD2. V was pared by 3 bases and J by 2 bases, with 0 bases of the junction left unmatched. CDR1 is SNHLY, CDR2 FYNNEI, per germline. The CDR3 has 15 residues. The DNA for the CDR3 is TGTGCCAGCAGTGAGGGACTAGCGGGGCAAGAGACCCAGTACTTC. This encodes CASSEGLAGQETQYF.

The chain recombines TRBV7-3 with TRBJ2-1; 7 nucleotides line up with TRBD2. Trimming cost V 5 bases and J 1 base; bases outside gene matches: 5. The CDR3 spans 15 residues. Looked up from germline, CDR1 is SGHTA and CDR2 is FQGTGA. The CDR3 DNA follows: TGTGCCAGCAGCCCCACGGGAGGTTCCTACAATGAGCAGTTCTTC. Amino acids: CASSPTGGSYNEQFF. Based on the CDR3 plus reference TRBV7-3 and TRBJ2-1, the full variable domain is GAGVSQTPSNKVTEKGKYVELRCDPISGHTALYWYRQSLGQGPEFLIYFQGTGAADDSGLPNDRFFAVRPEGSVSTLKIQRTERGDSAVYLCASSPTGGSYNEQFFGPGTRLTVL.

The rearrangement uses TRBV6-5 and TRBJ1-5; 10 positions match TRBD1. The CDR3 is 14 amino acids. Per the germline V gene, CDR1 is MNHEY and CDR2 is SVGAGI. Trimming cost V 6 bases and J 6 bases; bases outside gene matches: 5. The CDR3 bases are TGTGCCAGCAGGGGACAGGGGCAGGGTCAGCCCCAGCATTTT. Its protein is CASRGQGQGQPQHF.

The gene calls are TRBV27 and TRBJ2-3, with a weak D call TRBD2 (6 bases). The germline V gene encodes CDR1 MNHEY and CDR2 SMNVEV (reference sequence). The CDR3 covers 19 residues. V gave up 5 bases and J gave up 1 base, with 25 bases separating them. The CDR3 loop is CASSPVGLARNKGTDTQYF. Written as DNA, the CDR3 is TGTGCCAGCAGTCCGGTCGGGCTAGCGCGAAACAAGGGCACAGATACGCAGTATTTT.